One sample yielded the 21 T cell receptor beta chains listed below, sequenced in a study of CD8 T cells in Susac syndrome. When the RNA was reverse transcribed, random hexamers were used with an input of roughly 0.45 to 1 ug. One entry per CDR3 protein results from TCRdb running MiXCR on the immunoSEQ multiplex PCR reads. The profile covers 100,000 to 150,000 distinct CDR3 sequences, with approximately 94% appearing a single time and approximately 0.13% taken by the ten largest. Sequences were obtained from CD4+ T cells from PBMCs. These receptor sequences come from a human donor with multiple sclerosis.

The chain has TRBV5-1 and TRBJ1-1; D is unclear. The CDR3 has 15 amino acids. The germline V gene encodes CDR1 SGHRS and CDR2 YFSETQ. Trimming cost V 0 bases and J 2 bases, with 11 bases left between them. The DNA for the CDR3 is TGCGCCAGCAGCTTGGGATCAGGTTTTAACACTGAAGCTTTCTTT. Its translation: CASSLGSGFNTEAFF. Filled out from reference TRBV5-1 and TRBJ1-1, the complete variable domain reads KAGVTQTPRYLIKTRGQQVTLSCSPISGHRSVSWYQQTPGQGLQFLFEYFSETQRNKGNFPGRFSGRQFSNSRSEMNVSTLELGDSALYLCASSLGSGFNTEAFFGQGTRLTVV.

V and J are TRBV7-9 and TRBJ1-1; tentatively, D is TRBD1 (5 bases). The CDR3 consists of 14 residues. CDR1 and CDR2 from the germline V gene are SEHNR and FQNEAQ (reference sequence). Trimming removed 5 bases from V and 1 base from J, with 11 bases in between. Here the CDR3 reads CASSEYDRNTEAFF. CDR3 coding DNA: TGTGCCAGCAGCGAGTACGACAGGAACACTGAAGCTTTCTTT.

This chain uses TRBV19 with TRBJ2-1; D not resolved. Per germline, CDR1 LNHDA and CDR2 SQIVND (reference sequence). The CDR3 length is 15 residues. Trimming left V 6 bases short and J 9 bases short, with 21 bases between. The CDR3 sequence is CASSFDQRSLAEQFF. CDR3 bases: TGTGCCAGTAGCTTTGACCAGAGGTCCTTGGCTGAGCAGTTCTTC.

The rearrangement links TRBV27 to TRBJ2-3; no definite D call. The germline gives CDR1 MNHEY, CDR2 SMNVEV (reference sequence). The CDR3 runs to 14 residues. Trimming pared 7 bases from V and 7 bases from J, leaving 18 bases between. CDR3 sequence reads: CASTSNERRHTQYF. The CDR3 bases are TGTGCCAGCACCTCGAATGAGAGGAGACATACGCAGTATTTT.

V is TRBV2 and J is TRBJ1-5, with TRBD1 as a possible D gene (6 bases). The length of the CDR3 is 14 residues. CDR1 and CDR2 from the germline V gene are SNHLY and FYNNEI. Trimming removed 8 bases at V and 1 base at J, with 12 bases between. The CDR3 DNA follows: TGTGCCAGCGGTCGGGGACAAAGCAATCAGCCCCAGCATTTT. Amino acids: CASGRGQSNQPQHF.

The CDR3 sequence is CSHVWDRKQFF. In DNA, the CDR3 is TGCAGTCACGTTTGGGACAGAAAGCAGTTCTTC. The chain carries TRBV20-1 and TRBJ2-1; 7 bases agree with TRBD1. The V and J ends lost 8 bases and 11 bases, in that order; junction bases with no gene match: 9. Germline CDR1 and CDR2: DFQATT and SNEGSKA (reference sequence). The CDR3 consists of 11 residues.

V gene TRBV29-1 combines with J gene TRBJ2-7; D uncertain. V was shortened by 3 bases and J by 3 bases, with 9 bases between the two germline ends. The CDR3 totals 12 residues. Germline V lookup: CDR1 SQVTM, CDR2 ANQGSEA. This CDR3 reads CSVDNDFYEQYF. Here the CDR3 DNA reads TGCAGCGTTGATAACGACTTCTACGAGCAGTACTTC.

The V and J genes are TRBV28 and TRBJ1-6; tentatively, D is TRBD1 (6 bases). V dropped 7 bases and J dropped 6 bases, with 13 bases sitting between them. From germline, CDR1 is MDHEN and CDR2 SYDVKM. The CDR3 is 14 amino acids. The CDR3, as DNA: TGTGCCAGCACCCGCACAGGGACTAATTCACCCCTCCACTTT. It yields the protein CASTRTGTNSPLHF. The complete variable domain, with remaining parts taken from reference TRBV28 and TRBJ1-6, reads DVKVTQSSRYLVKRTGEKVFLECVQDMDHENMFWYRQDPGLGLRLIYFSYDVKMKEKGDIPEGYSVSREKKERFSLILESASTNQTSMYLCASTRTGTNSPLHFGNGTRLTVT.

The V call is TRBV13, the J call TRBJ1-1, with D unclear. This CDR3 has 14 residues. Trimming removed 3 bases from V and 3 bases from J, with 11 bases in between. The germline V gene has CDR1 PRHDT and CDR2 FYEKMQ (reference sequence). CDR3 in amino acids: CASSLIQKYTEAFF. CDR3 DNA: TGTGCCAGCAGCTTGATACAGAAGTACACTGAAGCTTTCTTT.

This chain uses TRBV20-1 with TRBJ1-5; no reliable D call. There are 15 residues in the CDR3. Deletions cut 5 bases from V and 1 base from J, with 15 bases between. Germline assignment: CDR1 DFQATT and CDR2 SNEGSKA (reference sequence). CDR3 in DNA: TGCAGTGCTCGCCTCGCGGTCTCGAGCAATCAGCCCCAGCATTTT. Its translation: CSARLAVSSNQPQHF.

The CDR3 bases are TGTGCCAGCAGCCCAGTGCGGGGGGGCCTGAATACGCAGTATTTT. Its translation: CASSPVRGGLNTQYF. The gene calls are TRBV3-1 and TRBJ2-3, with TRBD2 identical over 9 bases. CDR3 length: 15 residues. In germline, CDR1 is LGHDT, CDR2 YNNKEL (reference sequence). V shed 4 bases and J 7 bases; nucleotides not matched to a gene: 9.

This chain uses TRBV4-2 with TRBJ2-1; D is unclear. The CDR3 runs to 13 residues. Germline V gene lookup returns CDR1 LGHNA and CDR2 YNFKEQ. V lost 0 bases and J lost 5, with 5 bases in between. The CDR3, as DNA: TGTGCCAGCAGCCAAGATGTTAACAATGAGCAGTTCTTC. Translating it yields CASSQDVNNEQFF.

This CDR3 reads CASSIGRAGEQYF. The CDR3 coding sequence is TGTGCCAGTAGTATAGGGAGGGCTGGGGAGCAGTACTTC. V usage is TRBV19 and J usage is TRBJ2-7; D perhaps matches TRBD2 (6 bases). The CDR3 runs to 13 residues. Trimming removed 1 base from V and 7 bases from J, with 11 bases in between. The germline gives CDR1 LNHDA, CDR2 SQIVND (reference sequence).

The J gene is TRBJ2-1, the V gene TRBV4-2; 10 positions agree with TRBD2. This CDR3 has 20 residues. V trimming: 5 bases; J trimming: 0 bases; junction bases outside the gene matches: 16. Germline assignment: CDR1 LGHNA and CDR2 YNFKEQ. CDR3 in DNA: TGTGCCAGCAGCTTCCGGGAAAGCGGGGGGGTAGCGAGCTCCTACAATGAGCAGTTCTTC. Its translation is CASSFRESGGVASSYNEQFF.

The chain combines TRBV6-5 with TRBJ1-1, with D possibly TRBD1 on 6 matching bases. CDR1 is MNHEY and CDR2 is SVGAGI in the germline V gene. The length of the CDR3 is 15 residues. With 7 bases removed from V and 1 base from J, the gap between germline ends came to 16 bases. Here the CDR3 DNA reads TGTGCCAGCAATATAAGGACAGCAAAGAACACTGAAGCTTTCTTT. This codes for CASNIRTAKNTEAFF.

The J gene is TRBJ2-1, the V gene TRBV2, with TRBD2 matching 9 bases. V lost 6 bases and J lost 7; bases outside the gene matches: 10. The CDR3 totals 15 residues. Germline V gene sequence: CDR1 SNHLY, CDR2 FYNNEI. The CDR3 loop is CASSSSGRSGNEQFF. DNA of the CDR3: TGTGCCAGCAGCTCAAGCGGGAGGAGTGGAAATGAGCAGTTCTTC.

The V call is TRBV7-9, the J call TRBJ2-1; 7 bases line up with TRBD1. This CDR3 region has 15 residues. From germline, CDR1 is SEHNR and CDR2 FQNEAQ (reference sequence). J gave up 3 bases and V 5 bases, and 7 bases lay outside the gene matches. Written as DNA, the CDR3 is TGTGCCAGCAGCCCCACAGGGGTCAGCTACAATGAGCAGTTCTTC. The encoded protein is CASSPTGVSYNEQFF.

The V call is TRBV5-1, the J call TRBJ2-2, with 7 bases lining up with TRBD2. Trimming cost V 4 bases and J 4 bases; bases outside gene matches: 7. The germline V gene encodes CDR1 SGHRS and CDR2 YFSETQ. The CDR3 totals 15 residues. In DNA form, the CDR3 reads TGCGCCAGCAGCCAGGGCCCGGGAGGCACCGGGGAGCTGTTTTTT. Protein product: CASSQGPGGTGELFF.

CDR3 DNA sequence: TGTGCCAGCAGCCCCCCCGCCCAAAATGTCGGGGAGCTGTTTTTT. Translated, it gives CASSPPAQNVGELFF. The genes are TRBV7-9 and TRBJ2-2, with D unclear. The CDR3 is made up of 15 amino acids. The V and J ends lost 5 bases and 7 bases respectively, with 17 bases between them. Germline CDR1 SEHNR, CDR2 FQNEAQ (reference sequence).

The rearrangement links TRBV3-1 to TRBJ2-7; a possible D gene is TRBD2 (6 bases). This CDR3 is built from 19 residues. Germline CDR1 and CDR2: LGHDT and YNNKEL (reference sequence). With 0 bases removed from V and 7 bases from J, the gap between germline ends came to 28 bases. The CDR3 nucleotides are TGTGCCAGCAGCCAAGACCGAGGGAGGAGGGCCAGGGAGGTAAGGGAGCAGTACTTC. The encoded protein is CASSQDRGRRAREVREQYF.

The chain uses TRBV5-1 and TRBJ2-7; 10 nucleotides line up with TRBD1. Looked up from germline, CDR1 is SGHRS and CDR2 is YFSETQ. V was pared by 3 bases and J by 3 bases, with 6 bases of the junction left unmatched. CDR3 length: 15 residues. The CDR3 reads CASSYAGQGIYEQYF. CDR3 bases: TGCGCCAGCAGCTACGCGGGACAGGGGATCTACGAGCAGTACTTC.